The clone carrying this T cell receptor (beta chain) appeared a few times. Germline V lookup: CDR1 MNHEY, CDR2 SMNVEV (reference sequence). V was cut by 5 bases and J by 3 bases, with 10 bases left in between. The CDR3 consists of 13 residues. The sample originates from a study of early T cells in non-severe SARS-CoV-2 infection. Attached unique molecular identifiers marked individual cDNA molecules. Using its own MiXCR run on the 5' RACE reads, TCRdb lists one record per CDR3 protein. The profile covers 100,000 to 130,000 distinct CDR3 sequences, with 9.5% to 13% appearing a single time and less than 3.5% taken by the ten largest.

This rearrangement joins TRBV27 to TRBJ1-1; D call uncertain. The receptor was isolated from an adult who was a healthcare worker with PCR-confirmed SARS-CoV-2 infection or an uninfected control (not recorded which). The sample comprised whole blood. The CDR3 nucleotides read TGTGCCAGCAGTAAAAGTGGAGACACTGAAGCTTTCTTT. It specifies CASSKSGDTEAFF.